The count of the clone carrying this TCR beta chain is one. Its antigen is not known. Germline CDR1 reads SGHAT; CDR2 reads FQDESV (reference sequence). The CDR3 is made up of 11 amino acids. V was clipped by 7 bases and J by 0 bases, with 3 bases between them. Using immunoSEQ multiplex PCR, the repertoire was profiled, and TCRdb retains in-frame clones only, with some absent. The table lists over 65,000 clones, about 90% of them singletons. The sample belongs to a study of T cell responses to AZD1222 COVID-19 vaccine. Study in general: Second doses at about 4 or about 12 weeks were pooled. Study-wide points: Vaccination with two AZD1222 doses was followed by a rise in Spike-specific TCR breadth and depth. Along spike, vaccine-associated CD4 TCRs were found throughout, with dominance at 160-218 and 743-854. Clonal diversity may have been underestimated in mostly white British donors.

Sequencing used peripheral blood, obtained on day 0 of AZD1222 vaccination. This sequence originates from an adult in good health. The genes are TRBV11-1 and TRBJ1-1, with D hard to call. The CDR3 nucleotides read TGTGCCAGCACCATGAACACTGAAGCTTTCTTT. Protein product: CASTMNTEAFF.